This TCR beta chain was retrieved from a study of regulatory T cells in long-lasting Graves disease. Study summary: Persistent cases took antithyroid drugs over 5 years and stayed TSH receptor antibody positive. Whole-study findings and limits: There were preferences for TRBV28, TRBJ1-2 and TRBJ2-5 in persistent disease.

Noted time point: persistent/refractory GD, antithyroid drugs over 5 years with positive TRAb. Extracted RNA from PBMCs served as the source of the TCR library. EDTA tubes collected 9 to 9.5 milliliters of peripheral blood. As for this clonotype: Antigen: not known.

CDR1 is SGHTA and CDR2 is FQGTGA in the germline V gene. This CDR3 has 15 amino acids. V was shortened by 2 bases and J by 6 bases, with 15 bases between the two germline ends. In building TCR beta libraries, iRepertoire HTBI primers were used together with Arm-PCR of CDR3 regions. One entry per CDR3 protein results from TCRdb running MiXCR on the multiplex PCR reads. Among 350,000 to 500,000 distinct CDR3 sequences listed, around 23% were seen once. Sequencing used peripheral blood mononuclear cells (PBMCs), obtained when the disease was refractory, from a patient treated with antithyroid drugs. This rearrangement joins TRBV7-3 to TRBJ2-3; D is uncertain. This TCR came from a female donor with Graves disease. The CDR3 DNA reads as TGTGCCAGCAGCTTATACTTCGGTCCTGGGGATACGCAGTATTTT. The encoded protein is CASSLYFGPGDTQYF.